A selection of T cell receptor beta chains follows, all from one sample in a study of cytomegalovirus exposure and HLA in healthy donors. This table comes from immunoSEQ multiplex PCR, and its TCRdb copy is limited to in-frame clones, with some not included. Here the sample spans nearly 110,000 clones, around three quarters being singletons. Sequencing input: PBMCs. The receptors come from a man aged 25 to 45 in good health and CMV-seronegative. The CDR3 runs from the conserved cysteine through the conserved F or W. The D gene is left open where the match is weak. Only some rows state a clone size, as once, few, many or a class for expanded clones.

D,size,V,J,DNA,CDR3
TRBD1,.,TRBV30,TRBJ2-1,TGTGCCTGGAGTGAAGGGACAGGGTCGTACAATGAGCAGTTCTTC,CAWSEGTGSYNEQFF
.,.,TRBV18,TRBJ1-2,TGTGCCAGCTCCGACAACAACTATGGCTACACCTTC,CASSDNNYGYTF
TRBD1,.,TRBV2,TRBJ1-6,TGTGCCAGCAGAGTAGAAGGGACAGGCGGTAATTCACCCCTCCACTTT,CASRVEGTGGNSPLHF
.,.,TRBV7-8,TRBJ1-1,TGTGCCAGCAGCTTAGAGCCGAGATCCACTGAAGCTTTCTTT,CASSLEPRSTEAFF
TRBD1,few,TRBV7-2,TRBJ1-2,TGTGCCAGCAGCACAAATTTCCGGGACAGGGGGGGCTATGGCTACACCTTC,CASSTNFRDRGGYGYTF
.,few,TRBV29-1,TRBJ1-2,TGCAGCGCTGGGGAGGGGGGAAATAACTATGGCTACACCTTC,CSAGEGGNNYGYTF
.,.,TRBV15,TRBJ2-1,TGTGCCACCACCGGGAGCTCCTACAATGAGCAGTTCTTC,CATTGSSYNEQFF
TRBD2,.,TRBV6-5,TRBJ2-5,TGTGCCAGCAGTTACTCAGTGGGTAGCGGGAGAGAGACCCAGTACTTC,CASSYSVGSGRETQYF
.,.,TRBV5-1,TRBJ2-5,TGCGCCAGCAGCTTGGGGACAGAACAAGAGACCCAGTACTTC,CASSLGTEQETQYF
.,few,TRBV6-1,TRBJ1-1,TGTGCCAGCAGTGAGTCCGACTGGACTGAAGCTTTCTTT,CASSESDWTEAFF
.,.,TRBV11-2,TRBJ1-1,TGTGCCTGGGGCTCTGACACTGAAGCTTTCTTT,CAWGSDTEAFF
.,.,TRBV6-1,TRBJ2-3,TGTGCCAGCAGTGTTAGGGGCAGTTACACAGATACGCAGTATTTT,CASSVRGSYTDTQYF
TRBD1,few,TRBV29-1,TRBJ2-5,TGCAGCGCCGACAGGGGGAGGCAAGAGACCCAGTACTTC,CSADRGRQETQYF
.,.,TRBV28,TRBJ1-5,TGTGCCAGCAGTGCGGGGGGCAGTCAGCCCCAGCATTTT,CASSAGGSQPQHF
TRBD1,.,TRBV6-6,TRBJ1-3,TGTGCCAGCAGTACGGACAGGTTAACTGGAAACACCATATATTTT,CASSTDRLTGNTIYF
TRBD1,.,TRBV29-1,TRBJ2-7,TGCAGCGTATGGACAGGGGAAGGCTACGAGCAGTACTTC,CSVWTGEGYEQYF
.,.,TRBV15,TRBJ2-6,TGTGCCACCAGCAGGAGAGGAGGGACCGGGGCCAACGTCCTGACTTTC,CATSRRGGTGANVLTF
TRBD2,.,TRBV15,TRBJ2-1,TGTGCCACCAACTCCGGGACTAGCGCAAACAATGAGCAGTTCTTC,CATNSGTSANNEQFF
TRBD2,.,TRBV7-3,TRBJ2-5,TGTGCCAGCAGCCAACAGGGACTAGCGGGGAGGGAGACCCAGTACTTC,CASSQQGLAGRETQYF
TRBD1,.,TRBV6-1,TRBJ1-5,TGTGCCAGCAGTGCCGTGACAGGGGGGCATTATAGCAATCAGCCCCAGCATTTT,CASSAVTGGHYSNQPQHF
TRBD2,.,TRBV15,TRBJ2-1,TGTGCCACCAGCAGTGGATCGGGGGGGAATTACAATGAGCAGTTCTTC,CATSSGSGGNYNEQFF
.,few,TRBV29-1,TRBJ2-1,TGCAGCGTTGATGACCGGGTCAATGAGCAGTTCTTC,CSVDDRVNEQFF
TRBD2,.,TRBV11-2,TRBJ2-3,TGTGCCAGCAGCTTAAGGCTGACTAGCGGGGGGGCAGATACGCAGTATTTT,CASSLRLTSGGADTQYF
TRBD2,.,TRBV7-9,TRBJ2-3,TGTGCCAGCAGCCCCGGTTTCAGCGGGAGAACAGATACGCAGTATTTT,CASSPGFSGRTDTQYF
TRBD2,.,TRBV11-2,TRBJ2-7,TGTGCCAGCAGCTTACTGACTAGCGGGTCCTACGAGCAGTACTTC,CASSLLTSGSYEQYF
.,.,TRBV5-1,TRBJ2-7,TGCGCCAGCAGCTTGGCCGGGGGGACATTCTCCTACGAGCAGTACTTC,CASSLAGGTFSYEQYF
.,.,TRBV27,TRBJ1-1,TGTGCCAGCAGTTTATCCCCCGGGAGAAACACTGAAGCTTTCTTT,CASSLSPGRNTEAFF
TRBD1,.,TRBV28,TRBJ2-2,TGTGCCAGCAGCCAGGACAGGGGGCGCAAAAACGGGGAGCTGTTTTTT,CASSQDRGRKNGELFF
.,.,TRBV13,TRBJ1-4,TGTGCCAGCAGCTTATCGCGGGGCGCAAGGGCTAATGAAAAACTGTTTTTT,CASSLSRGARANEKLFF
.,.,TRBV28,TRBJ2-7,TGTGCCAGCACCTTGGGGGGTAGGACACCCTACGAGCAGTACTTC,CASTLGGRTPYEQYF
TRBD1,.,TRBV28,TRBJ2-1,TGTGCCAGCAGTCCCGACAGGGGGCTCTACAATGAGCAGTTCTTC,CASSPDRGLYNEQFF
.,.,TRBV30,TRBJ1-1,TGTGCCTGGGCCCCGTCGGACACTGAAGCTTTCTTT,CAWAPSDTEAFF
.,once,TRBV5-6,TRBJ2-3,TGTGCCAGCAGCTGGGGTCTAGCGCTGGGGGGAGATACGCAGTATTTT,CASSWGLALGGDTQYF
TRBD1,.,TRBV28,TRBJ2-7,TGTGCCAGCAGTTTCACAGGGGGAGGCTACGAGCAGTACTTC,CASSFTGGGYEQYF
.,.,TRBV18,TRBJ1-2,TGTGCCAGCTCAACCAGTTTGCAGAACTATGGCTACACCTTC,CASSTSLQNYGYTF
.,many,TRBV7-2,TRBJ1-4,TGTGCCAGCGAGGGGGTTGGTGAAAAACTGTTTTTT,CASEGVGEKLFF
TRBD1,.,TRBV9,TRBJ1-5,TGTGCCAGCAGCGTAGGTGGGACAGGGGATCAGCCCCAGCATTTT,CASSVGGTGDQPQHF
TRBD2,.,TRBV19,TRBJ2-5,TGTGCCAGTAGTACCGGACTAGCGCAAGAGACCCAGTACTTC,CASSTGLAQETQYF
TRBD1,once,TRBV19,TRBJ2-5,TGTGCCAGTAGTATAGCGGACAGGGTCGGCGGGACCCAGTACTTC,CASSIADRVGGTQYF
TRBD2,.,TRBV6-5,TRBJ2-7,TGTGCCAGCAGTCGGACTAGCGGGACCGCCTACGAGCAGTACTTC,CASSRTSGTAYEQYF
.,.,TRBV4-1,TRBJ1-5,TGCGCCAGCAGCTTTCCCGGGAGCAATCAGCCCCAGCATTTT,CASSFPGSNQPQHF
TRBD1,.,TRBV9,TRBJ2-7,TGTGCCAGCAGCGTAGGACGGGACAGGGCCTCCCACGAGCAGTACTTC,CASSVGRDRASHEQYF
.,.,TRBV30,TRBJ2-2,TGTGCCTGTGGTATCCTGACTCCCTCCGGGGAGCTGTTTTTT,CACGILTPSGELFF